This paragraph covers one T cell receptor (beta chain) sequence. The antigen remains undetermined. The data are from a study of graft-versus-host responses after intestinal transplantation. The repertoire was sequenced with immunoSEQ multiplex PCR; TCRdb's copy has only in-frame clones and lacks some. The sample holds about 100,000 clones, roughly 84% seen once. There are 15 residues in the CDR3. Looked up from germline, CDR1 is SGHNT and CDR2 is YYREEE (reference sequence). The V end was cut by 0 bases, the J end by 2 bases, with 12 bases between. The TCR was taken from a human donor who was the organ donor for an intestinal transplant. The starting material was unstimulated CD4+ T cells sorted from spleen or lymph node cells, obtained before transplant. The V gene is TRBV5-4, the J gene TRBJ2-7, with D possibly being TRBD2 (5 bases). The CDR3 sequence: CASSLASGSTYEQYF. CDR3 DNA sequence: TGTGCCAGCAGCTTGGCCTCTGGGAGCACCTACGAGCAGTACTTC.